The 3 T cell receptor beta chains reported below all come from one sample, sequenced in a study of long-term antiretroviral therapy in people with HIV. Version v3.0 of the immunoSEQ assay was performed at survey level. Repertoires were generated with immunoSEQ multiplex PCR, while TCRdb's copy carries only in-frame clones and drops some. The table lists some 30,000 clones, around nine tenths of them singletons, with 3% to 4.5% in the top ten. The sequencing here drew on unsorted PBMCs, taken 1.8 years after starting antiretroviral therapy. These receptors were collected from a woman aged 18-29 years with HIV.

CDR3: CASSWGETQYF. As DNA, the CDR3 is TGTGCCAGCAGCTGGGGAGAGACCCAGTACTTC. The chain has TRBV13 and TRBJ2-5; D is unresolved. V was shortened by 4 bases and J by 4 bases, with 4 bases between the two germline ends. This CDR3 is 11 amino acids long. CDR1 and CDR2 (germline): PRHDT, FYEKMQ (reference sequence). Full variable domain (remainder filled in from reference TRBV13 and TRBJ2-5): AAGVIQSPRHLIKEKRETATLKCYPIPRHDTVYWYQQGPGQDPQFLISFYEKMQSDKGSIPDRFSAQQFSDYHSELNMSSLELGDSALYFCASSWGETQYFGPGTRLLVL.

This chain joins TRBV5-1 and TRBJ2-1, with 16 bases lining up with TRBD2. This CDR3 is built from 16 residues. Germline lookup yields CDR1 SGHRS and CDR2 YFSETQ. V trimming: 2 bases; J trimming: 13 bases; junction bases outside the gene matches: 9. The CDR3 DNA sequence: TGCGCCAGCAGCTTAGGGACTAGCGGGAGGGCCGGCCCCCAGTTCTTC. As protein: CASSLGTSGRAGPQFF. The whole variable domain, remainder taken from reference TRBV5-1 and TRBJ2-1, is KAGVTQTPRYLIKTRGQQVTLSCSPISGHRSVSWYQQTPGQGLQFLFEYFSETQRNKGNFPGRFSGRQFSNSRSEMNVSTLELGDSALYLCASSLGTSGRAGPQFFGPGTRLTVL.

The chain links TRBV5-1 to TRBJ1-1, with D possibly TRBD1 on 6 matching bases. V dropped 6 bases and J dropped 2 bases, with 17 bases sitting between them. This CDR3 has 15 amino acids. In germline, CDR1 is SGHRS, CDR2 YFSETQ. CDR3 nucleotide sequence: TGCGCCAGCAAGGCATCCGGGGGCTTAAACACTGAAGCTTTCTTT. Protein: CASKASGGLNTEAFF.